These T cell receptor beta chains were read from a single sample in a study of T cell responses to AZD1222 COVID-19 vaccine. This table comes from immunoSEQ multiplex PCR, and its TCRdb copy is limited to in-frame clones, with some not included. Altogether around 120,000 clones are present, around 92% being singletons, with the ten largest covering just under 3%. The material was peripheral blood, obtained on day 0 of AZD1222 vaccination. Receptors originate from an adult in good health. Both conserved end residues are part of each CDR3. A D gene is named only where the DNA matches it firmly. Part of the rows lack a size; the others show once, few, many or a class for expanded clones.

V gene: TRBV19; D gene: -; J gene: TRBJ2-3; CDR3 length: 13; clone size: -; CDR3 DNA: TGTGCCAGTAGGGAGGGACTCACAGATACGCAGTATTTT; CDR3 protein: CASREGLTDTQYF
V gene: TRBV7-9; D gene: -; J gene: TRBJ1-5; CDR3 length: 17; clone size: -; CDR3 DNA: TGTGCCACCCCCCTTTATGTTAAAACCTCTAGCAATCAGCCCCAGCATTTT; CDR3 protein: CATPLYVKTSSNQPQHF
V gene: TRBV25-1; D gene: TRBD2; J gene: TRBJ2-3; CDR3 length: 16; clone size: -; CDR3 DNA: TGTGCCAGCAGTGGTTTCGCGGGAGGCCTCACAGATACGCAGTATTTT; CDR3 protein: CASSGFAGGLTDTQYF
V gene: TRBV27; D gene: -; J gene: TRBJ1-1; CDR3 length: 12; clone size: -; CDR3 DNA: TGTGCCAGCAGTTTATGGCCCGGGGAAGCTTTCTTT; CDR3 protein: CASSLWPGEAFF
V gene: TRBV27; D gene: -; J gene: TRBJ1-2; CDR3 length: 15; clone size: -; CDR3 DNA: TGTGCCAGCAGTTTATCACAAACAGGGACGCGGGGCTACACCTTC; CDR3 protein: CASSLSQTGTRGYTF
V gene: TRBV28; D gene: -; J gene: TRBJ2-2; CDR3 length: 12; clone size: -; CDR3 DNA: TGTGCCAGCAGTTTAGGTGGCGGGGAGCTGTTTTTT; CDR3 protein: CASSLGGGELFF
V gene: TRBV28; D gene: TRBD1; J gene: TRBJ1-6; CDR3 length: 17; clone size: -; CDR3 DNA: TGTGCCAGCAGCATATGGGGGGGGACAGGGGTAGCGACACCCCTCCACTTT; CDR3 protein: CASSIWGGTGVATPLHF
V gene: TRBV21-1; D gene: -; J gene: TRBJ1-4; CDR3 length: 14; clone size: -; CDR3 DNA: TGTGCCAGCTTCCCGGGGGGGCGGAATGAAAAACTGTTTTTT; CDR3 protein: CASFPGGRNEKLFF
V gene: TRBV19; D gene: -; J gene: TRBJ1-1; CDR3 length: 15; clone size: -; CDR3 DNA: TGTGCCAGTAGTATCCGCCAGGGGTTGGGCACTGAAGCTTTCTTT; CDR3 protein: CASSIRQGLGTEAFF
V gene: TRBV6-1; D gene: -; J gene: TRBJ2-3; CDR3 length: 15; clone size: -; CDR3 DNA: TGTGCCAGCAGTGAAGCGGAACTACTCACAGATACGCAGTATTTT; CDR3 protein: CASSEAELLTDTQYF
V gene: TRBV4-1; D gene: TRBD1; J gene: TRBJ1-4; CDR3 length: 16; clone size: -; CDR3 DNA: TGCGCCAGCAGCCAAGTTTTCCAGGGGGAGAGGGAAAAACTGTTTTTT; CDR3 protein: CASSQVFQGEREKLFF
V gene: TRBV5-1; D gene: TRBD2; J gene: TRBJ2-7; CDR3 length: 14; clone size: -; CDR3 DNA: TGCGCCAGCAGCGACGTCGGGGGGTCCTACGAGCAGTACTTC; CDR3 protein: CASSDVGGSYEQYF
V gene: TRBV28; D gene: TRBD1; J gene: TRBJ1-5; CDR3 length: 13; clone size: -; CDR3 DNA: TGTGCCAGCAGTTTACAGGGGGATCAGCCCCAGCATTTT; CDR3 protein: CASSLQGDQPQHF
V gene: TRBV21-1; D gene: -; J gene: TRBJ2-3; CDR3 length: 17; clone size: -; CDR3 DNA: TGTGCCAGCAGCAACCCCGGACAGGGGGGAGGTACAGATACGCAGTATTTT; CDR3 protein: CASSNPGQGGGTDTQYF
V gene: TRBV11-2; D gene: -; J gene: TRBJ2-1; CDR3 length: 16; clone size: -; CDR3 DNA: TGTGCCAGCAGGTTATTCGGGAGAGGGTCCTACAATGAGCAGTTCTTC; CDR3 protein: CASRLFGRGSYNEQFF
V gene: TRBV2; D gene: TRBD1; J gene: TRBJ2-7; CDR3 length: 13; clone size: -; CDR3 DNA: TGTGCCAGCAGTCCGGGACAGAAATACGAGCAGTACTTC; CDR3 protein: CASSPGQKYEQYF
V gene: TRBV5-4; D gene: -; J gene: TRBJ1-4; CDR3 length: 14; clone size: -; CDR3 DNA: TGTGCCAGCAGCTTGGGCGGCAGTAATGAAAAACTGTTTTTT; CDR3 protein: CASSLGGSNEKLFF
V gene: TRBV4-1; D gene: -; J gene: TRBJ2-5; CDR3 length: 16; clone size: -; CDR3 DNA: TGCGCCAGCAGCCAATTACTAGACCTGCGGGGTGAGACCCAGTACTTC; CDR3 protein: CASSQLLDLRGETQYF
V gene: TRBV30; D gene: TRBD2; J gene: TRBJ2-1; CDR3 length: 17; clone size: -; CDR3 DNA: TGTGCCTGGACCTCCGCTAGCGGGCGGGGACTCTACAATGAGCAGTTCTTC; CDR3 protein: CAWTSASGRGLYNEQFF
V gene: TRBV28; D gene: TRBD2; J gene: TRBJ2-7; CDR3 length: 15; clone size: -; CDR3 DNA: TGTGCCAGCAGTCTAGCGGGAGGTTCCTCCTACGAGCAGTACTTC; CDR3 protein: CASSLAGGSSYEQYF
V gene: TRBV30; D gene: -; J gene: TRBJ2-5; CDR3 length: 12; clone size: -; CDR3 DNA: TGTGCCTGGGGGAGTGGACAAGAGACCCAGTACTTC; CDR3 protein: CAWGSGQETQYF
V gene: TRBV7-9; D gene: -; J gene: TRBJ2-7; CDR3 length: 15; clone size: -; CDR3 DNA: TGTGCCAGCAGCTTAGGAGGAGAGGGGTCCTACGAGCAGTACTTC; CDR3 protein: CASSLGGEGSYEQYF
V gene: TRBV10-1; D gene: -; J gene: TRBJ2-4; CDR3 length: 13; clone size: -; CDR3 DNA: TGCGCCAGCAGTGAGTCGGGGGCACCGATTCAGTACTTC; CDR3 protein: CASSESGAPIQYF
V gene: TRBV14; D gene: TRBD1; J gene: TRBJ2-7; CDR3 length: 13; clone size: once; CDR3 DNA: TGTGCCAGCAGCCCGGGACAGGGTCTCGAGCAGTACTTC; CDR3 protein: CASSPGQGLEQYF
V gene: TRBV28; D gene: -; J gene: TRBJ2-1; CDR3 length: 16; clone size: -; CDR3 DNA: TGTGCCAGCCATAACCCCGGGTCCATCCCCTACAATGAGCAGTTCTTC; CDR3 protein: CASHNPGSIPYNEQFF
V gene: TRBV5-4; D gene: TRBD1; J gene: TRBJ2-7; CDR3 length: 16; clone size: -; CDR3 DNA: TGTGCCAGCAGCGTACCACCGGGACAGGCGTCCTACGAGCAGTACTTC; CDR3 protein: CASSVPPGQASYEQYF
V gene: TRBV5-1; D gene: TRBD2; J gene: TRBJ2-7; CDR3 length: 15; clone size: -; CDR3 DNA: TGCGCCAGCAGCCTCTGGACTAGCGGTTCCTACGAGCAGTACTTC; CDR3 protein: CASSLWTSGSYEQYF
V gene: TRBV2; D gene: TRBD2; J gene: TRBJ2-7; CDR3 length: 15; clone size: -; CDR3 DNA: TGTGCCACGCTAGCGGGAGGAGGTAACGGCTACGAGCAGTACTTC; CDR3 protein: CATLAGGGNGYEQYF
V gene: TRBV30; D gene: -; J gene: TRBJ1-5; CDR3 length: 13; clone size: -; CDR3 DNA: TGTGCCTGGAGTGGGGTAAGCAATCAGCCCCAGCATTTT; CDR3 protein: CAWSGVSNQPQHF
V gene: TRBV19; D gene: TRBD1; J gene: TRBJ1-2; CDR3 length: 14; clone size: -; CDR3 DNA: TGTGCCAGTACCCACAGGGGAGTAGGCTATGGCTACACCTTC; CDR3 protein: CASTHRGVGYGYTF
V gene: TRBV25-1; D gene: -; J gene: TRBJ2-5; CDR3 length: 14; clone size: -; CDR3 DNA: TGTGCCAGCACCCCCGAGTCCATCCGAGAGACCCAGTACTTC; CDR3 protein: CASTPESIRETQYF
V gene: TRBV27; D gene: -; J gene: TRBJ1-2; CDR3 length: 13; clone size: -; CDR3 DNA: TGTGCCAGCAGTTTACGGGGCTACTATGGCTACACCTTC; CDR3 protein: CASSLRGYYGYTF
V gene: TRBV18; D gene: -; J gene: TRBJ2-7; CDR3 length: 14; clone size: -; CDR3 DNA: TGTGCCAGCTCACTCTCCGAGAGCTCCTACGAGCAGTACTTC; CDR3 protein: CASSLSESSYEQYF
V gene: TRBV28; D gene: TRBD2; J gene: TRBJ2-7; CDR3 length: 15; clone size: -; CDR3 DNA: TGTGCCAGCAGTCCATCTAGCGGGAGTCTTTACGAGCAGTACTTC; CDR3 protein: CASSPSSGSLYEQYF
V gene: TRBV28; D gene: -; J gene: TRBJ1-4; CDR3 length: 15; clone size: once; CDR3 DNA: TGTGCCAGCACTTCAGGGGTGTCAACTAATGAAAAACTGTTTTTT; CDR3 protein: CASTSGVSTNEKLFF
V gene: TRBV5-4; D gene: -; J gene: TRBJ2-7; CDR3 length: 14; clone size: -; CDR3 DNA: TGTGCCAGCAGCCCGGGACTTCAGCCCTACGAGCAGTACTTC; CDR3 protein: CASSPGLQPYEQYF
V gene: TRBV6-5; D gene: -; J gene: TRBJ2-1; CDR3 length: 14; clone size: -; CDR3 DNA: TGTGCCACAGCAGCAGGAGGGGTGTACAATGAGCAGTTCTTC; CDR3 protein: CATAAGGVYNEQFF
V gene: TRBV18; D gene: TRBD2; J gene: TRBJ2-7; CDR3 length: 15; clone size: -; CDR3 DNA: TGTGCCAGCTCACCAGTAGCGGGAGGCGATTACGAGCAGTACTTC; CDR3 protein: CASSPVAGGDYEQYF
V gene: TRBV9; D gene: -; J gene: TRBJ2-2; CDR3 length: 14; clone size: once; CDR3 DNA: TGTGCCAGCAGCGTAGGGAGGGACACCGGGGAGCTGTTTTTT; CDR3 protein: CASSVGRDTGELFF
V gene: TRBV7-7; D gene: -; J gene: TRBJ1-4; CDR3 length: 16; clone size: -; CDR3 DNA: TGTGCTAGCAGCTTATTCCTGTCAACAACTAATGAAAAACTGTTTTTT; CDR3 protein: CASSLFLSTTNEKLFF
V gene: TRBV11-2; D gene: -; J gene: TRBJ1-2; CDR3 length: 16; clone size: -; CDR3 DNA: TGTGCCAGCAGCTCCCCCCAGGGGCATTTTAACAAAGGCTACACCTTC; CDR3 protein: CASSSPQGHFNKGYTF
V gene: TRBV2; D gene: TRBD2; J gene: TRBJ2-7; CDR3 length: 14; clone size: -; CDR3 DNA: TGTGCCAGCAGTCCTAGCGGGAGGCTAGGGGAGCAGTACTTC; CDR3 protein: CASSPSGRLGEQYF
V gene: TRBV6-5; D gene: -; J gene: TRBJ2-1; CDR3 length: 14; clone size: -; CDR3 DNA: TGTGCCAGCAGAACGGTCCGCTCCTACAATGAGCAGTTCTTC; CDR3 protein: CASRTVRSYNEQFF
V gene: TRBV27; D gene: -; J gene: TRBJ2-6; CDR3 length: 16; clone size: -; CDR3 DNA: TGTGCCAGCAGTCCGGACATATTGGCGGGGGCCAACGTCCTGACTTTC; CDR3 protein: CASSPDILAGANVLTF
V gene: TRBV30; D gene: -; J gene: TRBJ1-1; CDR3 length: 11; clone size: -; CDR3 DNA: TGTGCCTGGAGTGAGGACACTGAAGCTTTCTTT; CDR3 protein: CAWSEDTEAFF
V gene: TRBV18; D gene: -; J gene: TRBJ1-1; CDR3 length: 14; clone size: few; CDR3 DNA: TGTGCCAGCTCACCACCGAGTAGGATAACTGAAGCTTTCTTT; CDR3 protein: CASSPPSRITEAFF
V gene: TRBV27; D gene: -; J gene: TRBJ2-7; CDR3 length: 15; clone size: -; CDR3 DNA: TGTGCCAGCAGTAAGCCGGGCCCTCCCAGCAACGAGCAGTACTTC; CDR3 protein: CASSKPGPPSNEQYF
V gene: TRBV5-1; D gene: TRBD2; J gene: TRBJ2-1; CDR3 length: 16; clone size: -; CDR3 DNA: TGCGCCAGCTCCCGAGGGGGAGCGGGAGGGTTGGATGAGCAGTTCTTC; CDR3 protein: CASSRGGAGGLDEQFF